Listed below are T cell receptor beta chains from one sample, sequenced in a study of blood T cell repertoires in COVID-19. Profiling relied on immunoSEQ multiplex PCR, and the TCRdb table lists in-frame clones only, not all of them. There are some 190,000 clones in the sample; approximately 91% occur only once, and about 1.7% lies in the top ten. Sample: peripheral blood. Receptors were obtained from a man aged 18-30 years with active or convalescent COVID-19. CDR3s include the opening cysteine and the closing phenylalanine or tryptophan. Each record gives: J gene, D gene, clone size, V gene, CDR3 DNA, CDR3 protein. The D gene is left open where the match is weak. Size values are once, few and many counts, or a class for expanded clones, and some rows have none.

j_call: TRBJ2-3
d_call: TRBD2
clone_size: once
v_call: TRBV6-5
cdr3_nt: TGTGCCAGCTCCTCGGCGGGAGGGCCAGATACGCAGTATTTT
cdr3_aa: CASSSAGGPDTQYF

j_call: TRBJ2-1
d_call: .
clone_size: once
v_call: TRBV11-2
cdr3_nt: TGTGCCAGCAGCGCAACCCCCCAGGTGAGCTCCTACAATGAGCAGTTCTTC
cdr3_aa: CASSATPQVSSYNEQFF

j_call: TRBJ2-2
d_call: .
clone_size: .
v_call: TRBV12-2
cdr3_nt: TGTGCAAGTCGCTTAATAGAGGGAAGCACCGGGGAGCTGTTTTTT
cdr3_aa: CASRLIEGSTGELFF

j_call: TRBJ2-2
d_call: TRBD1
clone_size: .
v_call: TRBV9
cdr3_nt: TGTGCCAGCACCCAACAGGGGCGGCCCGGGGAGCTGTTTTTT
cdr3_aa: CASTQQGRPGELFF

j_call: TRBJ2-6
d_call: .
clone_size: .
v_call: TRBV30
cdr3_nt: TGTGCCTGGACCCCCGGCTCTGGGGCCAACGTCCTGACTTTC
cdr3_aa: CAWTPGSGANVLTF

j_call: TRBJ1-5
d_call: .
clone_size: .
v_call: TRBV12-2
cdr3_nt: TGTGCAAGTCGCCCCGACAGGGGGGAGGGCCAGCCCCAGCATTTT
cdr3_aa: CASRPDRGEGQPQHF

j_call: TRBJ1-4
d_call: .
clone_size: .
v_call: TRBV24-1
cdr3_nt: TGTGCCACCTGGGATTGGACTTGTAATGAAAAACTGTTTTTT
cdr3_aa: CATWDWTCNEKLFF

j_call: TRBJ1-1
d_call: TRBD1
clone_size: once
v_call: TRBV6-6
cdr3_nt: TGTGCCAGCATCCAGAGGGGGACAGGGAACACTGAAGCTTTCTTT
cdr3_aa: CASIQRGTGNTEAFF

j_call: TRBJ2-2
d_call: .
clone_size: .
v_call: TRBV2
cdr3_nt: TGTGCCAGCAGTGCATCCACGAACACCGGGGAGCTGTTTTTT
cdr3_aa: CASSASTNTGELFF

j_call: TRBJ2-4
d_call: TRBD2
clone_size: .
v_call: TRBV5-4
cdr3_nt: TGTGCCAGCAGCTTGACTAGCGGAAACATTCAGTACTTC
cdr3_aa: CASSLTSGNIQYF

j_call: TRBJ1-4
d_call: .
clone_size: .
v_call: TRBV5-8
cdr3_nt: TGTGCCAGCAGCTTGGTACGCGGGGAAAGCGAAAAACTGTTTTTT
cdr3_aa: CASSLVRGESEKLFF

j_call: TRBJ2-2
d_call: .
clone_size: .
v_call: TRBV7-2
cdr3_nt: TGTGCCAGCAGCTCTCCTACAGGGCCGAACACCGGGGAGCTGTTTTTT
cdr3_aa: CASSSPTGPNTGELFF

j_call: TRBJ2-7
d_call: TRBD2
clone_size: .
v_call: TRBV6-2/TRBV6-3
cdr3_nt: TGTGCCAGCAGTGGGGGCGGACTAGCGGGAAAGTACGAGCAGTACTTC
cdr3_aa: CASSGGGLAGKYEQYF

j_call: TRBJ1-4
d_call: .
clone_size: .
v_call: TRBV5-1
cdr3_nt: TGCGCCAGCAGCCCACAGGCAACTAATGAAAAACTGTTTTTT
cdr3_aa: CASSPQATNEKLFF

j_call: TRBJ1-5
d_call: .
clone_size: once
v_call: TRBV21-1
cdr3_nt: TGTGCCAGCAGCAATCCTTACCGACAGGGAGGTCAGCCCCAGCATTTT
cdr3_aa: CASSNPYRQGGQPQHF

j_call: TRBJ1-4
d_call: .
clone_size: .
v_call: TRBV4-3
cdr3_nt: TGCGCCAGCAGCCAAGATCGGGGAGGTGAAAAACTGTTTTTT
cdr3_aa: CASSQDRGGEKLFF

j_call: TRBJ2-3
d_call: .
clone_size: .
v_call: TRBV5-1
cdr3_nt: TGCGCCAGCAGGGGGGCAGACACAGATACGCAGTATTTT
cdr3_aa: CASRGADTDTQYF

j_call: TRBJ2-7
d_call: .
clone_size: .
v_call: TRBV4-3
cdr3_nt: TGCGCCAGCAGTCAGGTAGCAGGGTCGGAATACGAGCAGTACTTC
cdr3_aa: CASSQVAGSEYEQYF

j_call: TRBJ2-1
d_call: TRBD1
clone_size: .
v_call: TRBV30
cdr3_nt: TGTGCCTGGGGAGGACAGGGAAAGGGCAATGAGCAGTTCTTC
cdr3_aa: CAWGGQGKGNEQFF

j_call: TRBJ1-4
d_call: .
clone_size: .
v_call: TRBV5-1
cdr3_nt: TGCGCCAGCAGCCCACAGTTGGGAGCCACTACTGAAAAACTGTTTTTT
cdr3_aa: CASSPQLGATTEKLFF

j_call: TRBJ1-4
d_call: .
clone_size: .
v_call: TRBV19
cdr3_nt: TGTGCCAGTAGTGTGACAGGCCCTTCTAATGAAAAACTGTTTTTT
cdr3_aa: CASSVTGPSNEKLFF

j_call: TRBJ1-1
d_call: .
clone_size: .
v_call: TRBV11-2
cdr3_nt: TGTGCCAGCAGCTTCACCTTGGGGGGGGAAGCTTTCTTT
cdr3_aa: CASSFTLGGEAFF

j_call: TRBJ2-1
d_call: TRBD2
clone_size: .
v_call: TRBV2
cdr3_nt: TGTGCCAGCATTACCCGGACTAGCGGGCGGGATGAGCAGTTCTTC
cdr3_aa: CASITRTSGRDEQFF

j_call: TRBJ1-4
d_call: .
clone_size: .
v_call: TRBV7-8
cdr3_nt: TGTGCCAGCAGCTTACCAGGCGATAATGAAAAACTGTTTTTT
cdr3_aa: CASSLPGDNEKLFF

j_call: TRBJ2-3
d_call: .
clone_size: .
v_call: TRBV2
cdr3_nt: TGTGCCAGCGCAGGGGTCGGCACAGATACGCAGTATTTT
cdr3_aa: CASAGVGTDTQYF

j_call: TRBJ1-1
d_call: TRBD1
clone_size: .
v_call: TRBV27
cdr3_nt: TGTGCCAGCAGTTACACAGGGGGAACTGAAGCTTTCTTT
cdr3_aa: CASSYTGGTEAFF

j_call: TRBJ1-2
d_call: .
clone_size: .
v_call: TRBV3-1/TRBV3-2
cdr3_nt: TGTGCCAGCAGCCAGGAGCCGGGAGCCCTCTATGGCTACACCTTC
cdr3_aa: CASSQEPGALYGYTF

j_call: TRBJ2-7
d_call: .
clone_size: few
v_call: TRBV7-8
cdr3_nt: TGTGCCAGCAGCGCCGCCCTAGCAGACGAGCAGTACTTC
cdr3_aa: CASSAALADEQYF

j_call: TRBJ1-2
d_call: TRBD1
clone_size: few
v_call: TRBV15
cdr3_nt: TGTGCCACCAGCCGAAGATTGGGACAGCAGTATGGCTACACCTTC
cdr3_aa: CATSRRLGQQYGYTF

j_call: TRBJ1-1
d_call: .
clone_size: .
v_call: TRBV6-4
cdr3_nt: TGTGCCAGCAGCAGGGAGGGTAACACTGAAGCTTTCTTT
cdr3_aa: CASSREGNTEAFF

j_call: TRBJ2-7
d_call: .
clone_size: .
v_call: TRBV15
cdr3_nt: TGTGCCACCAGCAGAGACCTTTTTGCGGGGCACTACGAGCAGTACTTC
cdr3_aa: CATSRDLFAGHYEQYF

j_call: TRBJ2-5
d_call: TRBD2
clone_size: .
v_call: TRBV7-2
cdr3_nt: TGTGCCAGCAGCCTGGGGGCTAGCGGGAGGAACCGGGAGACCCAGTACTTC
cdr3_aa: CASSLGASGRNRETQYF

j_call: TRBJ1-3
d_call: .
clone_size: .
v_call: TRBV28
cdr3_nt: TGTGCCAGCAGTGCCCAGGGGCACTCTGGAAACACCATATATTTT
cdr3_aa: CASSAQGHSGNTIYF

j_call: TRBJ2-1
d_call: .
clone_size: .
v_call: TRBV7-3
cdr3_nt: TGTGCCAGCAGCTTAAGTAGTGCCTTCAATGAGCAGTTCTTC
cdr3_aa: CASSLSSAFNEQFF

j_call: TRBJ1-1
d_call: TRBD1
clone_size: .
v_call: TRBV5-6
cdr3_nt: TGTGCCAGCAGCTCGCGACAGGGATGGGGCACTGAAGCTTTCTTT
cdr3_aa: CASSSRQGWGTEAFF

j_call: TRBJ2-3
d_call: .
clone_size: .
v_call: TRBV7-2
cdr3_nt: TGTGCCAGCAGCTTATCGGCTACGGGGGGCGGTACGCAGTATTTT
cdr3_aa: CASSLSATGGGTQYF

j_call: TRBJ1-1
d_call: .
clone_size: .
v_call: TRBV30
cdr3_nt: TGTGCCTGGAGGGCAGGGCCGCAAACTGAAGCTTTCTTT
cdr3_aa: CAWRAGPQTEAFF

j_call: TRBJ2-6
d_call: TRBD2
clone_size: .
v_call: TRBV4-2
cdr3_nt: TGTGCCAGCAGCCCGGGGCTAGCGGGATCTGGGGCCAACGTCCTGACTTTC
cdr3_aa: CASSPGLAGSGANVLTF

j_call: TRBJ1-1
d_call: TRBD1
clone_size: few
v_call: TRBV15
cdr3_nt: TGTGCCACCAGCCCCAGACAGGGGGCCCAGAACACTGAAGCTTTCTTT
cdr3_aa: CATSPRQGAQNTEAFF

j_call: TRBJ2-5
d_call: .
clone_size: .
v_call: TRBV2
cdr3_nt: TGTGCCAGCAGTGAATATCTTGCGGGGGAGACCCAGTACTTC
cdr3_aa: CASSEYLAGETQYF

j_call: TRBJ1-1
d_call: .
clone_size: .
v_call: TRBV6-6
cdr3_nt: TGTGCCTGCAACCCGGGCAGGGGGAACACTGAAGCTTTCTTT
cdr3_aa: CACNPGRGNTEAFF

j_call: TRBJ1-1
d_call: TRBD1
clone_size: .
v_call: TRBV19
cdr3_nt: TGTGCCAGTAGTCCGGACAGGGGGAGAGGGACAACTACTGAAGCTTTCTTT
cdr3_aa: CASSPDRGRGTTTEAFF

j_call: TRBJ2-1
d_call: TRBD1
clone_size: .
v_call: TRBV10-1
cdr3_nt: TGCGCCAGCAGTGAGCCCCGGGACAGGGGGCATCATGAGCAGTTCTTC
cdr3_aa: CASSEPRDRGHHEQFF

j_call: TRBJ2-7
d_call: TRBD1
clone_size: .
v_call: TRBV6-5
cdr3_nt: TGTGCCACCAGACAGGGGGGATACGAGCAGTACTTC
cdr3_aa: CATRQGGYEQYF

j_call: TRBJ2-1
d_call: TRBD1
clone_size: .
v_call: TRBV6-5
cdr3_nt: TGTGCCAGCAGTTACTCTGACGACAGGGGCAATGAGCAGTTCTTC
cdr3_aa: CASSYSDDRGNEQFF

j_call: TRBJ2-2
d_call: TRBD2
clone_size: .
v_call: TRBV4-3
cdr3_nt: TGCGCCAGCAGCCAAGGGGCGGGAGCGAACACCGGGGAGCTGTTTTTT
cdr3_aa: CASSQGAGANTGELFF

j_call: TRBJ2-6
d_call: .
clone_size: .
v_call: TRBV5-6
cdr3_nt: TGTGCCAGCAGCACAAGCTCTGGGGCCAACGTCCTGACTTTC
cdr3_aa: CASSTSSGANVLTF

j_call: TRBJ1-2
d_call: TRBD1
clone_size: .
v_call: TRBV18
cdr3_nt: TGTGCCAGCTCTACAGGGGGCGACAGAATGTATGGCTACACCTTC
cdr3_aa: CASSTGGDRMYGYTF